This T cell receptor beta chain derives from a study of spatial heterogeneity in lung cancer. Study findings and constraints: One measure, the expanded intratumoral alpha and beta TCR count, tracked tumor mutation counts.

Using its own MiXCR run on the 5' RACE reads, TCRdb lists one record per CDR3 protein. Here the sample spans a few thousand distinct CDR3 sequences, approximately 8.7% being singletons. Time point defined: sample taken at primary tumor resection. In each case, whole RNA from tumor, nontumor lung or frozen PBMC was sequenced unsorted. This clonotype came up many times. As yet, its antigen is unknown. Germline CDR1 reads SQVTM; CDR2 reads ANQGSEA. The V and J ends lost 7 bases and 4 bases respectively, with 17 bases between them. The CDR3 has 13 amino acids. The sequence was collected from a male donor with early-stage non-small cell lung cancer. J is TRBJ2-7 and V is TRBV29-1, with D possibly called TRBD1 or TRBD2 (5 bases each). Sequenced here: lung tumor tissue, sampled at surgery. The CDR3: CSAKRDQGYEQYF. CDR3 sequence (DNA): TGCAGCGCCAAACGGGACCAGGGATACGAGCAGTACTTC.